The 8 T cell receptor beta chains in this list originate from one sample, sequenced in a study of regulatory T cells in long-lasting Graves disease (dated by TCRdb to the early 2020s). What the time point label conveys for this sample: newly diagnosed GD, antithyroid drugs for less than 3 months. For both TCR sequencing and RNA sequencing, RNA was extracted from PBMCs in TRIzol. The library was produced with multiplex PCR. The instrument was an Illumina HiSeq 4000. CDR3 regions were amplified by Arm-PCR with iRepertoire HTBI primers to construct TCR beta libraries. In TCRdb, the public reads were trimmed at Q25 with fastp and aligned with MiXCR, with productive beta chains retained. For every CDR3 protein sequence, its rows merge into one entry that carries the most common genes and DNA. The sample contains 300,000 to 400,000 distinct CDR3 sequences, over 15% of them found a single time. In total, the top ten clones hold about 27% of the sample.

In addition, the sample was reused for a study of T cells in Graves' hyperthyroidism and ophthalmopathy.

Material: peripheral blood mononuclear cells (PBMCs), obtained at new diagnosis, from a patient treated with antithyroid drugs. Receptor source: a man aged 35-49 years with Graves disease. Donor details come from another sample of the same person, matched by shared clones.

This clonotype was seen repeatedly, ten times or more. The gene calls are TRBV20-1 and TRBJ1-1; 7 bases are a match to TRBD1. After removal of 3 bases from V and 4 bases from J, the junction contained 11 bases not matched to a gene. This CDR3 spans 15 amino acids. Germline CDR1 DFQATT, CDR2 SNEGSKA (reference sequence). The CDR3 DNA reads as TGCAGTGCTAGGAGGGGGCTAGTTTTATCCACTGAAGCTTTCTTT. The encoded protein is CSARRGLVLSTEAFF.

J is TRBJ2-3 and V is TRBV30; no clear D. The CDR3 spans 16 residues. The V gene lost 3 bases and the J gene lost 5 bases, with 21 bases spanning the gap. Germline CDR1 GTSNPN, CDR2 SVGIG (reference sequence). Here the CDR3 DNA reads TGTGCCTGGAGCTTTGGGGATCCCTTCGGGTTAGATACGCAGTATTTT. This sequence encodes CAWSFGDPFGLDTQYF. Variable domain in full (rest from reference TRBV30 and TRBJ2-3): SQTIHQWPATLVQPVGSPLSLECTVEGTSNPNLYWYRQAAGRGLQLLFYSVGIGQISSEVPQNLSASRPQDRQFILSSKKLLLSDSGFYLCAWSFGDPFGLDTQYFGPGTRLTVL.

This clonotype showed up many times. The chain has TRBV7-2 and TRBJ2-5, with 10 bases that match TRBD1. Germline trimming cut 3 bases from V and 9 bases from J; bases unmatched to any gene: 19. Looked up from germline, CDR1 is SGHTA and CDR2 is FQGNSA. This CDR3 spans 18 amino acids. CDR3 in amino acids: CASSFGQGEGGRQGAQYF. The CDR3, as DNA: TGTGCCAGCAGCTTCGGACAGGGGGAGGGTGGTCGACAAGGGGCCCAGTACTTC.

This clonotype was counted a few times. The chain joins TRBV28 to TRBJ2-3; D tentatively fits TRBD1 or TRBD2 (5 bases each). Trimming took 4 bases from V and 5 from J, leaving 16 bases between them. The CDR3 runs to 15 residues. Germline loops: CDR1 MDHEN, CDR2 SYDVKM. CDR3 loop: CASSSPGQGGDTQYF. DNA of the CDR3: TGTGCCAGCAGTTCACCGGGGCAGGGTGGAGATACGCAGTATTTT.

This clonotype was seen repeatedly, ten times or more. CDR3 coding DNA: TGCAGTGGGGTGGGAAACGGGGGGAGCTCCTACAATGAGCAGTTCTTC. It yields the protein CSGVGNGGSSYNEQFF. The chain recombines TRBV20-1 with TRBJ2-1; TRBD2 matches 7 bases. This CDR3 has 16 residues. The junction had 12 bases not matched to a gene; V was cut back by 7 bases and J by 0 bases. Germline CDR1 DFQATT, CDR2 SNEGSKA (reference sequence).

The table lists this clonotype with many counts. This sequence joins TRBV5-1 and TRBJ2-3; D possibly corresponds to TRBD2 (6 bases). Between the trimmed V and J ends, which lost 0 bases and 2 bases, there was a span of 10 bases. The CDR3 runs to 15 residues. Per germline, CDR1 SGHRS and CDR2 YFSETQ. The CDR3 nucleotides read TGCGCCAGCAGCTTGGATGGAGGGAACACAGATACGCAGTATTTT. Protein sequence: CASSLDGGNTDTQYF.

This clonotype was seen a single time. The V and J genes are TRBV7-2 and TRBJ1-5; 8 bases line up with TRBD1. CDR1 is SGHTA, CDR2 FQGNSA, per germline. J lost 8 bases, V lost 4 bases, and 10 bases had no gene match. This CDR3 is built from 15 residues. CDR3 bases: TGTGCCAGCAGCTCCTCCTCGACAGGGGCGAAGCCCCAGCATTTT. Translated: CASSSSSTGAKPQHF.

This clonotype has a handful of counts. A read error likely explains this, since a far larger clone differs by one base. The rearrangement joins TRBV5-1 to TRBJ2-5; no reliable D call. V lost 2 bases and J 11 bases, leaving 19 bases between the germline ends. This CDR3 is 14 amino acids long. Germline assignment: CDR1 SGHRS and CDR2 YFSETQ. The CDR3 reads CASSFLGRDNEQYF. CDR3 DNA sequence: TGCGCCAGCAGCTTCTTAGGACGAGACAATGAGCAGTACTTC.